This passage covers 9 T cell receptor beta chains from one sample sequenced in a study of shared clonotypes between healthy human individuals. Profiling relied on immunoSEQ multiplex PCR, and the TCRdb table lists in-frame clones only, not all of them. Here the sample spans about 490,000 clones, 70% to 80% being singletons. The sample comprised PBMCs. These receptors all come from a woman aged 40 to 49 in good health. Some clones in this sample may be carry-over from other donors' samples.

The rearrangement uses TRBV2 and TRBJ2-7; 8 positions match TRBD1. V shed 4 bases, J shed 6 bases, and the junction held 11 bases outside the gene matches. This CDR3 contains 15 residues. Germline V lookup: CDR1 SNHLY, CDR2 FYNNEI. This CDR3 is CASSARTGNLGEQYF. CDR3 bases: TGTGCCAGCAGTGCCCGGACAGGGAATTTGGGCGAGCAGTACTTC.

This clone was observed a handful of times. The same CDR3 can be traced to other DNA sequences in this sample. The chain uses TRBV18 and TRBJ2-5; D not resolved. V was cut by 2 bases and J by 1 base, with 2 bases left in between. Germline CDR1 and CDR2: KGHSH and LQKENI. The CDR3 length is 12 residues. The CDR3: CASSPAQETQYF. CDR3 coding DNA: TGTGCCAGCTCACCAGCCCAAGAGACCCAGTACTTC.

The rearrangement uses TRBV7-8 and TRBJ2-1, with 9 bases identical to TRBD2. After removal of 7 bases from V and 5 bases from J, the junction contained 12 bases not matched to a gene. CDR1 is SGHVS and CDR2 is FQNEAQ in the germline V gene. The CDR3 has 16 amino acids. The CDR3 loop is CASTRGRGGPHNEQFF. DNA of the CDR3: TGTGCCAGCACCCGCGGGAGGGGAGGCCCCCACAATGAGCAGTTCTTC. The full variable domain, completed using reference TRBV7-8 and TRBJ2-1, is GAGVSQSPRYKVAKRGQDVALRCDPISGHVSLFWYQQALGQGPEFLTYFQNEAQLDKSGLPSDRFFAERPEGSVSTLKIQRTQQEDSAVYLCASTRGRGGPHNEQFFGPGTRLTVL.

This clone was picked up one time. This chain links TRBV7-3 with TRBJ1-2, with D possibly TRBD1 on 5 matching bases. CDR1 is SGHTA, CDR2 FQGTGA, per germline. The CDR3 totals 16 residues. The V end was cut by 2 bases, the J end by 6 bases, with 19 bases between. CDR3 bases: TGTGCCAGCAGCTTAGCCGGCCAACCGGGGCTAAATGGCTACACCTTC. Amino acid sequence: CASSLAGQPGLNGYTF.

The chain employs TRBV9 and TRBJ2-1, with a tentative D call TRBD2 (5 bases). V lost 4 bases and J lost 7, with 21 bases in between. Germline V CDR1 and CDR2: SGDLS, YYNGEE. This CDR3 has 16 amino acids. As DNA, the CDR3 is TGTGCCAGCAGCTCCCGGCTAGCAGGCTGGAGGAATGAGCAGTTCTTC. It encodes CASSSRLAGWRNEQFF.

This clone was observed a handful of times. This rearrangement joins TRBV5-1 to TRBJ2-7; D is possibly TRBD2 (5 bases). V dropped 0 bases and J dropped 6 bases, with 16 bases sitting between them. Germline CDR1 is SGHRS and CDR2 is YFSETQ. CDR3 size: 15 residues. The CDR3 spells CASSLELGLSGEQYF. Written as DNA, the CDR3 is TGCGCCAGCAGCTTGGAACTAGGGCTGTCTGGCGAGCAGTACTTC.

The chain employs TRBV30 and TRBJ2-2; D possibly corresponds to TRBD2 (6 bases). The CDR3 length is 17 residues. The germline CDR1 and CDR2 sequences are GTSNPN and SVGIG (reference sequence). V lost 5 bases, J lost 5 bases, and 24 bases lay in between. The CDR3 nucleotides read TGTGCCTGGTCTCCGGGGGTCCGTCCCCAAAGGACCGGGGAGCTGTTTTTT. This translates into CAWSPGVRPQRTGELFF.

The V gene is TRBV11-3, the J gene TRBJ2-1; possibly TRBD1 or TRBD2 for D (7 bases each). V lost 5 bases to trimming and J lost 6 bases, with 17 bases between them. Germline lookup yields CDR1 SGHNT and CDR2 YENEEA. This CDR3 has 15 amino acids. The CDR3 loop is CASSPPGGQLNEQFF. DNA of the CDR3: TGTGCCAGCAGCCCTCCGGGGGGACAGCTCAATGAGCAGTTCTTC.

The sample holds a few counts of this clone. The V gene is TRBV2, the J gene TRBJ2-3; 9 positions match TRBD2. Germline V CDR1 and CDR2: SNHLY, FYNNEI. The CDR3 is 14 residues long. V lost 7 bases and J lost 5; bases outside the gene matches: 7. The CDR3 loop is CASTGGRAGDTQYF. CDR3 coding DNA: TGTGCCAGCACGGGCGGGAGGGCCGGAGATACGCAGTATTTT.